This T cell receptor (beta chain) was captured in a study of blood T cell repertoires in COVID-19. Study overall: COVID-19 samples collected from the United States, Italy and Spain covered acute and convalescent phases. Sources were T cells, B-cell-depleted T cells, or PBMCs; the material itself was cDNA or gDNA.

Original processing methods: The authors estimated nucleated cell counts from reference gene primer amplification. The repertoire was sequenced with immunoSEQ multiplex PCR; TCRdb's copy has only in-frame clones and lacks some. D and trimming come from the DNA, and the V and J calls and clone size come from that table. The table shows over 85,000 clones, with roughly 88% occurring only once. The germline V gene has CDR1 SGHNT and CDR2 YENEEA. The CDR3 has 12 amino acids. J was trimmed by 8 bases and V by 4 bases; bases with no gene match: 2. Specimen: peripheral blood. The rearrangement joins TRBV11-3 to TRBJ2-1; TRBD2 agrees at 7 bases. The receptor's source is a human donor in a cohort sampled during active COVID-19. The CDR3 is CASSSLADEQFF. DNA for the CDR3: TGTGCCAGCAGCTCGCTAGCGGATGAGCAGTTCTTC.